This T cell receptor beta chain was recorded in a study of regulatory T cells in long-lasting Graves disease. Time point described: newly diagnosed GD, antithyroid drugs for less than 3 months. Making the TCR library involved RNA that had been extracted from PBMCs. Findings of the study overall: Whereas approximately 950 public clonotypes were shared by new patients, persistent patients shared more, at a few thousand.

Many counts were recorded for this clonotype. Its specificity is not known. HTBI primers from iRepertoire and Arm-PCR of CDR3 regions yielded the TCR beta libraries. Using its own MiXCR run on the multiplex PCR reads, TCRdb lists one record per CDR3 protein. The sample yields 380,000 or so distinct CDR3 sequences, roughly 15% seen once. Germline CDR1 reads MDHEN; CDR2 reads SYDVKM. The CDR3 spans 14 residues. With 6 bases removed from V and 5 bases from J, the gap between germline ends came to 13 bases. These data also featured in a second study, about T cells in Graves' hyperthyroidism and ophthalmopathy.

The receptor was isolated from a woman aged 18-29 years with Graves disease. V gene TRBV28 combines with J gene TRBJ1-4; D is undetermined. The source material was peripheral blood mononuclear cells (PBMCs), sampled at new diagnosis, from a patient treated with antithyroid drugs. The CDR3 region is CASREDGPNEKLFF. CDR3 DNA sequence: TGTGCCAGCAGGGAAGACGGACCCAATGAAAAACTGTTTTTT.